A single T cell receptor beta chain is shown here with its context. As yet, its antigen is unknown. The sample originates from a study of cytomegalovirus exposure and HLA in healthy donors. The study, taken as a whole, reports: Investigators reported 150 to 200 TCR beta chains as tied to cytomegalovirus. In a later analysis, first-cohort TCR clusters were found to tend to co-occur in the approximately 120 validation repertoires.

From germline, CDR1 is KGHSH and CDR2 LQKENI. V gave up 3 bases and J gave up 5 bases; unmatched junction bases: 5. The CDR3 length is 14 residues. Produced via immunoSEQ multiplex PCR; TCRdb's table is partial and in-frame only. The sample lists over 200,000 clones; around nine tenths were seen once. Sequenced input: PBMCs. This sequence joins TRBV18 and TRBJ2-5, with 8 nucleotides matching TRBD1. This TCR derives from a young woman in good health and CMV-seronegative. CDR3 bases: TGTGCCAGCTCACCCGGACAGGGATGGGAGACCCAGTACTTC. Translated, it gives CASSPGQGWETQYF. Based on the CDR3 plus reference TRBV18 and TRBJ2-5, the full variable domain is NAGVMQNPRHLVRRRGQEARLRCSPMKGHSHVYWYRQLPEEGLKFMVYLQKENIIDESGMPKERFSAEFPKEGPSILRIQQVVRGDSAAYFCASSPGQGWETQYFGPGTRLLVL.